A selection of T cell receptor beta chains follows, all from one sample in a study of CD8 T cells in Susac syndrome. Each CDR3 protein gets one entry after TCRdb re-called the immunoSEQ multiplex PCR reads with MiXCR. The table lists tens of thousands of distinct CDR3 sequences, just over 95% of them singletons. Sequencing input: CD4+ T cells from PBMCs. The receptors here all came from a human donor with multiple sclerosis. The CDR3 runs from the conserved cysteine through the conserved F or W. Each record gives: CDR3 protein, CDR3 DNA, D gene, clone size, V gene, J gene. A D gene is named only where the DNA matches it firmly. Clone size appears in some rows only: once, few, many, or a class for an expanded clone.

CASSQVSDRGANEQFF	TGTGCCAGCAGCCAAGTAAGTGACAGGGGGGCCAATGAGCAGTTCTTC	TRBD1	-	TRBV3-1	TRBJ2-1
CASRMQEGREKLFF	TGTGCCAGCAGGATGCAGGAGGGACGGGAAAAACTGTTTTTT	-	-	TRBV28	TRBJ1-4
CASRPSGGDQPQHF	TGTGCCAGCAGGCCCTCAGGGGGGGATCAGCCCCAGCATTTT	TRBD1	-	TRBV6-5	TRBJ1-5
CAWIADAYYGYTF	TGTGCCTGGATCGCGGACGCATACTATGGCTACACCTTC	-	-	TRBV30	TRBJ1-2
CASSPARPRGDQYF	TGTGCCAGCAGCCCGGCCAGGCCAAGGGGAGACCAGTACTTC	-	few	TRBV6-2/TRBV6-3	TRBJ2-5
CASTPGQGFVTGELFF	TGTGCCAGCACACCGGGACAGGGTTTTGTCACCGGGGAGCTGTTTTTT	TRBD1	-	TRBV30	TRBJ2-2
CASSLTYNSYNEQFF	TGTGCCAGCAGTCTGACCTATAACTCCTACAATGAGCAGTTCTTC	-	-	TRBV7-3	TRBJ2-1
CSAREQLDQPQHF	TGCAGTGCTAGAGAGCAATTGGATCAGCCCCAGCATTTT	-	-	TRBV20-1	TRBJ1-5
CASSFAGAIGETQYF	TGTGCCAGCAGTTTTGCGGGGGCAATCGGAGAGACCCAGTACTTC	-	-	TRBV12-3/TRBV12-4	TRBJ2-5
CASTSGTEYQETQYF	TGTGCCAGCACCTCCGGGACTGAGTACCAAGAGACCCAGTACTTC	-	-	TRBV11-2	TRBJ2-5
CASSVTGPKGYGYTF	TGTGCCAGCAGTGTGACAGGGCCAAAAGGCTATGGCTACACCTTC	TRBD1	-	TRBV25-1	TRBJ1-2
CASSPQRGGIGELFF	TGTGCCAGCAGCCCACAGCGGGGGGGCATCGGGGAGCTGTTTTTT	TRBD2	-	TRBV3-1	TRBJ2-2
CAISGQFQETQYF	TGTGCCATCAGTGGACAGTTCCAAGAGACCCAGTACTTC	-	-	TRBV10-3	TRBJ2-5
CATSALSGSEQFF	TGTGCCACCAGTGCGCTTTCGGGGAGTGAGCAGTTCTTC	-	-	TRBV24-1	TRBJ2-1
CASSPTGVHEKLFF	TGTGCCAGTAGCCCGACAGGGGTACATGAAAAACTGTTTTTT	TRBD1	-	TRBV19	TRBJ1-4
CSASPVGGRLFLGNEQFF	TGCAGTGCTAGTCCGGTAGGGGGCAGGTTGTTCCTGGGCAATGAGCAGTTCTTC	TRBD1	-	TRBV20-1	TRBJ2-1
CASKQGGYTGELFF	TGTGCCAGTAAACAAGGGGGGTACACCGGGGAGCTGTTTTTT	-	-	TRBV28	TRBJ2-2
CASSLVGSYYNEQFF	TGTGCCAGCAGTTTAGTTGGCAGTTATTACAATGAGCAGTTCTTC	-	-	TRBV28	TRBJ2-1
CASSLLKTAYEQYF	TGTGCCAGCAGCCTCTTAAAGACTGCCTACGAGCAGTACTTC	-	-	TRBV11-2	TRBJ2-7
CASTQKGRENTEAFF	TGCGCCAGCACTCAAAAGGGCAGGGAGAACACTGAAGCTTTCTTT	-	-	TRBV5-1	TRBJ1-1
CAWSVGRGSAGYTF	TGTGCCTGGAGTGTCGGCAGGGGTTCGGCTGGCTACACCTTC	-	few	TRBV30	TRBJ1-2
CASSFPPGGGYTF	TGTGCCAGCAGCTTCCCCCCGGGAGGAGGCTACACCTTC	-	-	TRBV13	TRBJ1-2
CASSLGTGYTGELFF	TGTGCCAGCAGCTTAGGGACAGGTTACACCGGGGAGCTGTTTTTT	TRBD1	-	TRBV11-1	TRBJ2-2
CSVDLDRAGNTIYF	TGCAGCGTTGACCTAGACAGGGCCGGGAACACCATATATTTT	TRBD1	once	TRBV29-1	TRBJ1-3
CASSLAGAAETQYF	TGTGCCAGCAGCTTAGCGGGGGCAGCGGAGACCCAGTACTTC	-	-	TRBV11-2	TRBJ2-5
CASSQDDRDRVFGYTF	TGTGCCAGCAGCCAAGACGACCGGGACAGGGTCTTTGGCTACACCTTC	TRBD1	-	TRBV6-1	TRBJ1-2
CASSLDRLGPTEAFF	TGTGCCAGCAGCTTAGATCGGCTCGGGCCCACTGAAGCTTTCTTT	-	-	TRBV7-9	TRBJ1-1
CASRETALYGYTF	TGTGCCAGTCGGGAAACGGCCCTGTATGGCTACACCTTC	-	once	TRBV28	TRBJ1-2
CATSIDATEAFF	TGTGCCACCTCTATCGATGCCACTGAAGCTTTCTTT	-	-	TRBV2	TRBJ1-1
CASSPQDTSGNTIYF	TGTGCCAGCAGTCCTCAGGATACCTCTGGAAACACCATATATTTT	-	-	TRBV12-3/TRBV12-4	TRBJ1-3
CASSQGQGLFFEQYF	TGTGCCAGCAGCCAGGGACAGGGGCTTTTTTTCGAGCAGTACTTC	TRBD1	-	TRBV4-2	TRBJ2-7
CSESGGEQPQHF	TGCAGCGAGTCAGGGGGGGAGCAGCCCCAGCATTTT	TRBD1	-	TRBV29-1	TRBJ1-5
CASAQSFPSEAFF	TGTGCCAGCGCCCAATCCTTCCCGTCTGAAGCTTTCTTT	-	-	TRBV2	TRBJ1-1
CSEGGPNEQFF	TGCAGTGAGGGGGGCCCGAATGAGCAGTTCTTC	-	-	TRBV20-1	TRBJ2-1
CASRSPSRALNTEAFF	TGTGCCAGCAGATCACCAAGCCGGGCCTTGAACACTGAAGCTTTCTTT	-	-	TRBV7-9	TRBJ1-1
CASQGWDKNYGYTF	TGTGCCAGTCAAGGATGGGACAAAAATTATGGCTACACCTTC	-	-	TRBV19	TRBJ1-2
CASRDTMNTEAFF	TGTGCCAGCAGGGACACAATGAACACTGAAGCTTTCTTT	-	-	TRBV6-2/TRBV6-3	TRBJ1-1
CASSTRGGGNIQYF	TGTGCCAGCAGTACCCGTGGAGGGGGAAACATTCAGTACTTC	-	-	TRBV7-2	TRBJ2-4
CASSVESYNSPLHF	TGTGCCAGCAGCGTAGAGTCCTATAATTCACCCCTCCACTTT	-	-	TRBV9	TRBJ1-6
CAWSVGGQGRNTQYF	TGTGCCTGGAGTGTGGGCGGACAGGGGAGGAATACGCAGTATTTT	TRBD1	-	TRBV30	TRBJ2-3
CASSLINQRQYPFF	TGTGCCAGCAGCTTAATAAATCAGCGTCAGTATCCGTTCTTC	-	once	TRBV11-2	TRBJ2-1
CASSLVGGLNEQFF	TGCGCCAGCTCCCTGGTGGGGGGGCTCAATGAGCAGTTCTTC	-	-	TRBV5-1	TRBJ2-1
CSVRTGRDTEAFF	TGCAGCGTCCGGACGGGTCGGGACACTGAAGCTTTCTTT	-	-	TRBV29-1	TRBJ1-1
CSAGDGGSSYEQYF	TGCAGTGCCGGAGACGGGGGGAGCTCCTACGAGCAGTACTTC	TRBD2	-	TRBV20-1	TRBJ2-7
CSVARQGAFYEQYF	TGCAGCGTTGCAAGACAGGGGGCGTTCTACGAGCAGTACTTC	TRBD1	once	TRBV29-1	TRBJ2-7
CASSSNYGQKNSYEQYF	TGTGCCAGCAGCTCGAATTACGGACAGAAAAACTCCTACGAGCAGTACTTC	-	-	TRBV5-6	TRBJ2-7
CASSGPQPQRSYEQYF	TGTGCCAGCAGTGGCCCCCAACCACAGAGATCCTACGAGCAGTACTTC	-	-	TRBV2	TRBJ2-7
CASSQEAVLRGLASDDEQFF	TGCGCCAGCAGCCAAGAAGCAGTTCTGCGGGGACTAGCGTCGGATGATGAGCAGTTCTTC	TRBD2	once	TRBV4-3	TRBJ2-1
CASSLVGTDQPQHF	TGTGCCAGCAGCTTAGTGGGGACCGATCAGCCCCAGCATTTT	-	once	TRBV7-2	TRBJ1-5
CSARSFQINSYEQYF	TGCAGTGCTAGATCCTTCCAGATAAACTCCTACGAGCAGTACTTC	-	once	TRBV20-1	TRBJ2-7
CSAPGLAGRETQYF	TGCAGTGCACCGGGACTAGCGGGGAGAGAGACCCAGTACTTC	TRBD2	-	TRBV20-1	TRBJ2-5
CASSHIGADTQYF	TGTGCCAGCAGCCACATAGGCGCAGATACGCAGTATTTT	-	-	TRBV13	TRBJ2-3
CASSLAGQGAFF	TGTGCCAGCAGTTTAGCGGGTCAGGGAGCTTTCTTT	-	-	TRBV12-3/TRBV12-4	TRBJ1-1
CASKLGFGELFF	TGTGCCAGCAAGTTGGGTTTCGGGGAGCTGTTTTTT	-	-	TRBV7-8	TRBJ2-2